A selection of T cell receptor beta chains follows, all from one sample in a study of identical twins. Each CDR3 protein is one row after TCRdb ran MiXCR on the 5' RACE reads. The profile shows 270,000 or so distinct CDR3 sequences, about 8.3% of them singletons. These data were also reused for a study on yellow fever vaccine responses in identical twins.

Sequenced input: CD8+ T cells sorted from blood. The receptors were gathered from a woman aged 18-29 years in good health. Each CDR3 is given with its conserved first and last residue. The order of the fields is V gene, clone size, CDR3 length, D gene, CDR3 protein. The D gene is left open where the match is weak. Clone size appears in some rows only: once, few, many, or a class for an expanded clone.

V: TRBV18
size: -
length: 14
D: TRBD2
CDR3: CAAREASGSFEQFF

V: TRBV12-3/TRBV12-4
size: many
length: 16
D: TRBD2
CDR3: CASSASGGAFYNEQFF

V: TRBV15
size: many
length: 15
D: TRBD1
CDR3: CATSRATTGQSPLHF

V: TRBV29-1
size: -
length: 13
D: -
CDR3: CSVYGKSNEKLFF

V: TRBV30
size: -
length: 13
D: TRBD1
CDR3: CAWRDRGSNEQFF

V: TRBV4-2
size: many
length: 15
D: -
CDR3: CASSQSTASYNEQFF

V: TRBV11-2
size: few
length: 15
D: -
CDR3: CASSPDTLGDTEAFF

V: TRBV7-2
size: -
length: 16
D: TRBD1
CDR3: CASSSAQGQTYYEQYF

V: TRBV5-1
size: few
length: 15
D: TRBD1
CDR3: CASRVGQGLWDEQFF

V: TRBV15
size: many
length: 13
D: -
CDR3: CATAEGNEETQYF

V: TRBV25-1
size: many
length: 12
D: -
CDR3: CASSEQGQPQHF

V: TRBV7-9
size: many
length: 14
D: TRBD1
CDR3: CASSQRDRPQEQFF

V: TRBV6-2/TRBV6-3
size: few
length: 16
D: -
CDR3: CASTDGRFYSNTEAFF

V: TRBV3-1
size: many
length: 11
D: -
CDR3: CASSQGLLAFF

V: TRBV15
size: many
length: 16
D: -
CDR3: CATSRDFRGWNTEAFF

V: TRBV2
size: few
length: 12
D: TRBD1
CDR3: CANRDRQETQYF

V: TRBV4-3
size: many
length: 14
D: -
CDR3: CASSQDVASYEQYF

V: TRBV30
size: -
length: 16
D: -
CDR3: CAWSGPGQLTYNEQFF

V: TRBV7-3
size: few
length: 14
D: -
CDR3: CASGPGRVNTEAFF

V: TRBV20-1
size: -
length: 13
D: -
CDR3: CSTRAVSTDTQYF

V: TRBV7-6
size: -
length: 15
D: TRBD1
CDR3: CASSPTGGFSYEQYF

V: TRBV4-1
size: few
length: 14
D: -
CDR3: CASSQVEREETQYF

V: TRBV28
size: -
length: 16
D: -
CDR3: CASSRALSRLATEQFF

V: TRBV4-2
size: -
length: 14
D: TRBD1
CDR3: CASSPWTGTGELFF

V: TRBV7-8
size: few
length: 15
D: -
CDR3: CASSLAGVMAYEQYF

V: TRBV6-2/TRBV6-3
size: many
length: 14
D: -
CDR3: CASTQVILQETQYF

V: TRBV28
size: once
length: 17
D: TRBD2
CDR3: CASSLHLGAGVYNEQFF

V: TRBV15
size: many
length: 15
D: -
CDR3: CATSRDREGRYEQYF

V: TRBV12-3/TRBV12-4
size: many
length: 12
D: -
CDR3: CASKGLPTEAFF

V: TRBV20-1
size: -
length: 15
D: -
CDR3: CSARAEQRTNSPLHF